Each of the 19 T cell receptor beta chains below was sequenced from the same sample in a study of post-analysis software for immune sequencing data. Their antigens remain unidentified. Unique molecular identifiers were carried by the TCR beta cDNA libraries. Via MiXCR, TCRdb re-called the PCR reads, giving one row per CDR3 protein. Of roughly 800,000 distinct CDR3 sequences in the sample, around 53% were seen once. The study, taken as a whole, reports: Five or six TRBV segments, TRBV5-6, TRBV5-1 and TRBV20-1 among them, were found more frequent in patients than controls.

The material sequenced was blood. All receptors derive from a girl aged 5 to 17 with multiple sclerosis.

This clonotype was observed a handful of times. This chain links TRBV7-2 with TRBJ2-1; 10 nucleotides line up with TRBD2. This CDR3 is 14 amino acids long. Germline V lookup: CDR1 SGHTA, CDR2 FQGNSA. V was pared by 3 bases and J by 10 bases, with 6 bases of the junction left unmatched. CDR3: CASSFPSGGWEQFF. DNA of the CDR3: TGTGCCAGCAGCTTCCCTAGCGGGGGATGGGAGCAGTTCTTC. Together with reference TRBV7-2 and TRBJ2-1, the CDR3 gives the full variable domain: GAGVSQSPSNKVTEKGKDVELRCDPISGHTALYWYRQSLGQGLEFLIYFQGNSAPDKSGLPSDRFSAERTGGSVSTLTIQRTQQEDSAVYLCASSFPSGGWEQFFGPGTRLTVL.

This rearrangement joins TRBV2 to TRBJ2-1; a weak D match, TRBD2 (6 bases). The germline gives CDR1 SNHLY, CDR2 FYNNEI. V gave up 0 bases and J gave up 5 bases, with 20 bases separating them. The length of the CDR3 is 18 residues. CDR3 nucleotide sequence: TGTGCCAGCAGTGAAGCGCTCGTGTGGCGGGACGACCACAATGAGCAGTTCTTC. Its translation: CASSEALVWRDDHNEQFF.

This chain connects TRBV5-1 to TRBJ2-3; D remains ambiguous. The CDR3 has 14 residues. The germline gives CDR1 SGHRS, CDR2 YFSETQ. V lost 1 base and J lost 5, with 11 bases in between. The CDR3 DNA reads TGCGCCAGCAGCTTGAAGTTTGGTCAAGATACGCAGTATTTT. Protein product: CASSLKFGQDTQYF.

This clonotype was observed a handful of times. The chain recombines TRBV7-9 with TRBJ2-3, with D unclear. The CDR3 is 16 amino acids. Germline assignment: CDR1 SEHNR and CDR2 FQNEAQ (reference sequence). Trimming cost V 1 base and J 0 bases, with 11 bases left between them. The chain's CDR3 is CASSLEGTSSTDTQYF. The CDR3 nucleotides are TGTGCCAGCAGCTTAGAAGGCACCTCTAGCACAGATACGCAGTATTTT.

V is TRBV4-1 and J is TRBJ2-1; D unclear. The CDR3 has 14 residues. Trimming removed 1 base from V and 3 bases from J, with 7 bases in between. Looked up from germline, CDR1 is MGHRA and CDR2 is YSYEKL. CDR3 coding DNA: TGCGCCAGCAGCCAAGTCGAATTCTACAATGAGCAGTTCTTC. Amino acids: CASSQVEFYNEQFF.

This chain connects TRBV15 to TRBJ2-3; D unresolved. The CDR3 sequence is 13 residues long. CDR1 is LNHNV, CDR2 YYDKDF, per germline (reference sequence). V was cut by 5 bases and J by 4 bases, with 10 bases left in between. The CDR3 loop reads CATSRSFADTQYF. The CDR3 DNA reads as TGTGCCACCAGCCGATCCTTCGCAGATACGCAGTATTTT.

The chain employs TRBV5-1 and TRBJ2-3; a possible D gene is TRBD1 (5 bases). This CDR3 is built from 17 residues. Looked up from germline, CDR1 is SGHRS and CDR2 is YFSETQ. Between the trimmed V and J ends, which lost 5 bases and 5 bases, there was a span of 24 bases. CDR3 amino acids: CASRLEPRVRRGDTQYF. The DNA for the CDR3 is TGCGCCAGCAGATTAGAGCCCAGGGTTAGACGAGGAGATACGCAGTATTTT.

The J gene is TRBJ2-5, the V gene TRBV20-1, with D tentatively TRBD1 (6 bases). The J call may be mistaken, given a closer DNA end match to TRBJ2-7. This CDR3 region has 15 residues. Germline V lookup: CDR1 DFQATT, CDR2 SNEGSKA (reference sequence). CDR3 region: CSASEAGTNTYEQYF. CDR3 coding DNA: TGCAGTGCTAGTGAAGCCGGGACAAACACCTACGAGCAGTACTTC.

This chain connects TRBV30 to TRBJ2-2; D may be TRBD2 (5 bases). The CDR3 is 13 residues long. The germline gives CDR1 GTSNPN, CDR2 SVGIG (reference sequence). Trimming stripped 0 bases from V and 6 bases from J, with 8 bases between. The CDR3 nucleotides read TGTGCCTGGAGTGTGCGGGTGTCCGGGGAGCTGTTTTTT. As protein: CAWSVRVSGELFF.

This clonotype was detected a few times. In DNA, the CDR3 is TGTGCCAGCGGTTGGGGGCAATATAGCAATCAGCCCCAGCATTTT. Its translation: CASGWGQYSNQPQHF. The genes are TRBV6-1 and TRBJ1-5; D may be TRBD1 (6 bases). The CDR3 spans 15 residues. V was trimmed by 8 bases and J by 0 bases, leaving 14 bases between them. Per the germline V gene, CDR1 is MNHNS and CDR2 is SASEGT.

CDR3 DNA: TGTGCCATCGGACTCCCGGGGGGTGAAAAACTGTTTTTT. Translated: CAIGLPGGEKLFF. The V gene is TRBV10-3, the J gene TRBJ1-4, with a tentative D call TRBD1 (5 bases). Between the trimmed V and J ends, which lost 8 bases and 7 bases, there was a span of 14 bases. This CDR3 has 13 residues. CDR1 and CDR2 from the germline V gene are ENHRY and SYGVKD.

The sample holds a few counts of this clonotype. The chain recombines TRBV5-1 with TRBJ2-1; TRBD2 is a possible D gene (6 bases). V was shortened by 2 bases and J by 2 bases, with 8 bases between the two germline ends. This CDR3 comprises 14 residues. Germline lookup yields CDR1 SGHRS and CDR2 YFSETQ. The CDR3 bases are TGCGCCAGCAGCTTACTAGCAGCCTACAATGAGCAGTTCTTC. This encodes CASSLLAAYNEQFF.

Written as DNA, the CDR3 is TGTGCCAGCAGCAGACAGGGGTGGAACTATGGCTACACCTTC. Translating gives CASSRQGWNYGYTF. The rearrangement uses TRBV6-6 and TRBJ1-2, with TRBD1 matching 8 bases. The CDR3 sequence is 14 residues long. The ends lost 6 bases at V and 2 bases at J; junction bases unmatched: 5. Germline lookup yields CDR1 MNHNY and CDR2 SVGAGI (reference sequence).

The CDR3 loop reads CASSNAGLLYEQYF. DNA of the CDR3: TGTGCCAGCAGCAATGCCGGACTGTTATACGAGCAGTACTTC. This sequence joins TRBV21-1 and TRBJ2-7; the table's D call of TRBD2 was not tested on the DNA. TRBV21-1 is annotated as a pseudogene. The CDR3 extends over 14 amino acids.

This clonotype has only a few counts. The chain joins TRBV20-1 to TRBJ2-7; D is tentatively TRBD1 or TRBD2 (5 bases each). There are 13 residues in the CDR3. The V end lost 3 bases, the J end lost 6 bases, and 15 bases lay between the germline ends. CDR1 and CDR2 from the germline V gene are DFQATT and SNEGSKA (reference sequence). CDR3 amino acids: CSASHHGGREQYF. Written as DNA, the CDR3 is TGCAGTGCTAGCCACCATGGGGGACGCGAGCAGTACTTC.

The chain employs TRBV28 and TRBJ2-7; D may match TRBD1 or TRBD2 (5 bases each). The CDR3 contains 14 residues. Germline-derived CDR1 and CDR2 are MDHEN and SYDVKM. V shed 4 bases and J shed 7 bases, with 17 bases lying between them. The CDR3 DNA is TGTGCCAGCAGTTCCCGGGGCTCGCGACGGGAGCAGTACTTC. This translates into CASSSRGSRREQYF.

Only a few counts were recorded for this clonotype. The V and J genes are TRBV12-3 or TRBV12-4 and TRBJ1-5; D is unclear. The V and J ends lost 2 bases and 1 base respectively, with 15 bases between them. This CDR3 contains 17 residues. The CDR3 reads CASSLLPVAKSNQPQHF. As DNA, the CDR3 is TGTGCCAGCAGTTTACTCCCGGTAGCCAAGAGCAATCAGCCCCAGCATTTT.

J is TRBJ2-3 and V is TRBV7-3; TRBD1 might be the D (5 bases). Germline loops: CDR1 SGHTA, CDR2 FQGTGA. CDR3 size: 16 residues. V was shortened by 5 bases and J by 3 bases, with 18 bases between the two germline ends. The CDR3 DNA is TGTGCCAGCAGCACGATGACAGTGTTCGGTACAGATACGCAGTATTTT. Translation gives CASSTMTVFGTDTQYF.

This chain connects TRBV7-9 to TRBJ2-3; D is unresolved. The CDR3 has 13 amino acids. V was clipped by 4 bases and J by 6 bases, with 11 bases between them. Germline loops: CDR1 SEHNR, CDR2 FQNEAQ (reference sequence). CDR3 nucleotide sequence: TGTGCCAGCAGCTGGTCCCTAGAGGATACGCAGTATTTT. It translates to CASSWSLEDTQYF.